Reported below is one TCR beta chain. Clones were sequenced by immunoSEQ multiplex PCR, and TCRdb holds only the in-frame ones, with some missing. The sample has 350,000 to 450,000 clones, 75% to 95% seen once. Germline lookup yields CDR1 SGDLS and CDR2 YYNGEE. This CDR3 is built from 16 residues. The trim removed 0 bases at V and 7 bases at J, leaving 10 bases unmatched. This sample was included in a study of control samples from healthy donors and cancer patients. The receptor was derived from a man aged 40-49 years with head and neck cancer. The chain couples TRBV9 to TRBJ2-7; TRBD2 agrees at 10 bases. The sample was PBMCs. The CDR3 nucleotides are TGTGCCAGCAGCGTAGGAATCGCTAGCGGGAGTTATGAGCAGTACTTC. Its protein is CASSVGIASGSYEQYF.